Listed below are T cell receptor beta chains from one sample, sequenced in a study of blood T cell repertoires in COVID-19. Assay: immunoSEQ multiplex PCR; the TCRdb copy retains only in-frame clones and omits some. Of about 250,000 clones in the sample, more than 80% are singletons; the top ten hold under 3.5%. Sample: peripheral blood. These receptor sequences come from a woman aged 25 to 39 with active or convalescent COVID-19. CDR3s include the opening cysteine and the closing phenylalanine or tryptophan. The order of the fields is clone size, D gene, J gene, V gene, CDR3 DNA, CDR3 protein. A D gene is named only where the DNA matches it firmly. Clone size is given for some rows only: seen once, a few or many times, or a class if the clone is expanded.

abundance: -
d_gene: -
j_gene: TRBJ1-1
v_gene: TRBV24-1
CDR3nt: TGTGCCACCAGTGATGCGGCCCGCACTGAAGCTTTCTTT
CDR3aa: CATSDAARTEAFF

abundance: -
d_gene: -
j_gene: TRBJ2-3
v_gene: TRBV19
CDR3nt: TGTGCCAGTAGTATCGCGGGGCTATCCACAGATACGCAGTATTTT
CDR3aa: CASSIAGLSTDTQYF

abundance: -
d_gene: TRBD1
j_gene: TRBJ1-6
v_gene: TRBV5-1
CDR3nt: TGCGCCAGCAGCCGAGGGACAGCTGCTTCACCCCTCCACTTT
CDR3aa: CASSRGTAASPLHF

abundance: few
d_gene: TRBD1
j_gene: TRBJ2-2
v_gene: TRBV2
CDR3nt: TGTGCCAGCAAGGGGACAGGGGACACCGGGGAGCTGTTTTTT
CDR3aa: CASKGTGDTGELFF

abundance: -
d_gene: -
j_gene: TRBJ2-1
v_gene: TRBV14
CDR3nt: TGTGCCAGCAGCCAAGGATCGGTTTCGGTCTTC
CDR3aa: CASSQGSVSVF

abundance: -
d_gene: -
j_gene: TRBJ2-3
v_gene: TRBV19
CDR3nt: TGTGCCAGTAGCTCGGGGCAGGGGCACACAGATACGCAGTATTTT
CDR3aa: CASSSGQGHTDTQYF

abundance: many
d_gene: -
j_gene: TRBJ1-5
v_gene: TRBV7-3
CDR3nt: TGTGCCAGCAGCTTATTTAGTAGGCCCCAGCATTTT
CDR3aa: CASSLFSRPQHF

abundance: -
d_gene: -
j_gene: TRBJ2-6
v_gene: TRBV4-3
CDR3nt: TGCGCCAGCAGCTCAGGCGTGACTGGGGCCAACGTCCTGACTTTC
CDR3aa: CASSSGVTGANVLTF

abundance: -
d_gene: -
j_gene: TRBJ1-2
v_gene: TRBV5-1
CDR3nt: TGCGCCAGCAGCTTACAGGGAGCTGCTAACTATGGCTACACCTTC
CDR3aa: CASSLQGAANYGYTF

abundance: -
d_gene: TRBD1
j_gene: TRBJ1-3
v_gene: TRBV7-2
CDR3nt: TGTGCCAGCAGAAAAGGGGGCGCTGGAAACACCATATATTTT
CDR3aa: CASRKGGAGNTIYF

abundance: -
d_gene: -
j_gene: TRBJ1-1
v_gene: TRBV2
CDR3nt: TGTGCCAGCGCCAGACAGGTGGGGAACACTGAAGCTTTCTTT
CDR3aa: CASARQVGNTEAFF

abundance: -
d_gene: -
j_gene: TRBJ1-2
v_gene: TRBV4-3
CDR3nt: TGCGCCAGCAGCCAAGCCCCGAATAGCAGGGGATTAGGAGGCTACACCTTC
CDR3aa: CASSQAPNSRGLGGYTF

abundance: -
d_gene: TRBD2
j_gene: TRBJ2-3
v_gene: TRBV27
CDR3nt: TGTGCCAGCAGCCTCCTCAGCGGGAACACAGATACGCAGTATTTT
CDR3aa: CASSLLSGNTDTQYF

abundance: -
d_gene: TRBD2
j_gene: TRBJ2-2
v_gene: TRBV10-3
CDR3nt: TGTGCCATCCGAAAGACTAGCGGGGGGGCAGTCACCGGGGAGCTGTTTTTT
CDR3aa: CAIRKTSGGAVTGELFF

abundance: -
d_gene: TRBD1
j_gene: TRBJ1-5
v_gene: TRBV28
CDR3nt: TGTGCCAGCAGGGGGACAGGGTTTAGTCAGCCCCAGCATTTT
CDR3aa: CASRGTGFSQPQHF

abundance: -
d_gene: -
j_gene: TRBJ2-1
v_gene: TRBV7-3
CDR3nt: TGTGCCAGCAGCTTAAATTCCGGGAATGAGCAGTTCTTC
CDR3aa: CASSLNSGNEQFF

abundance: -
d_gene: -
j_gene: TRBJ1-1
v_gene: TRBV12-3/TRBV12-4
CDR3nt: TGTGCCAGCAGCCGCAGGAACACTGAAGCTTTCTTT
CDR3aa: CASSRRNTEAFF

abundance: few
d_gene: -
j_gene: TRBJ1-6
v_gene: TRBV30
CDR3nt: TGTGCCTGGAGTGTATCCAGGGATTCACCCCTCCACTTT
CDR3aa: CAWSVSRDSPLHF

abundance: -
d_gene: -
j_gene: TRBJ1-6
v_gene: TRBV18
CDR3nt: TGTGCCAGCTCGACAGTGGGGTTGTATAATTCACCCCTCCACTTT
CDR3aa: CASSTVGLYNSPLHF

abundance: -
d_gene: TRBD1
j_gene: TRBJ1-2
v_gene: TRBV5-5
CDR3nt: TGTGCCAGCAGCGGTCAGGGGGGCGGCTATGGCTACACCTTC
CDR3aa: CASSGQGGGYGYTF

abundance: -
d_gene: TRBD2
j_gene: TRBJ2-5
v_gene: TRBV9
CDR3nt: TGTGCCAGCTCGGTAGCCGGGGGGCAAGAGACCCAGTACTTC
CDR3aa: CASSVAGGQETQYF

abundance: -
d_gene: -
j_gene: TRBJ1-4
v_gene: TRBV7-8
CDR3nt: TGTGCCAGCAGCTTAGGGAGGGCGGCAACTAATGAAAAACTGTTTTTT
CDR3aa: CASSLGRAATNEKLFF

abundance: -
d_gene: -
j_gene: TRBJ1-1
v_gene: TRBV7-2
CDR3nt: TGTGCCAGCAGCTTTAAGAGTGGTAGCACTGAAGCTTTCTTT
CDR3aa: CASSFKSGSTEAFF

abundance: -
d_gene: -
j_gene: TRBJ2-7
v_gene: TRBV4-2
CDR3nt: TGTGCCAGCAGCCAAGAAAGGACGGGAGCCTACGAGCAGTACTTC
CDR3aa: CASSQERTGAYEQYF